A single sample is the source of the 22 T cell receptor beta chains below, sequenced in a study of T cell responses to AZD1222 COVID-19 vaccine. Assay: immunoSEQ multiplex PCR; the TCRdb copy retains only in-frame clones and omits some. The sample yields 100,000 to 150,000 clones, roughly 90% seen once. The sample in question was peripheral blood, obtained on day 0 of AZD1222 vaccination. Receptors were obtained from an adult in good health.

This chain connects TRBV6-1 to TRBJ1-6; D unresolved. CDR1 is MNHNS, CDR2 SASEGT, per germline. V gave up 2 bases and J gave up 3 bases, with 11 bases separating them. The CDR3 consists of 16 residues. CDR3 region: CASSEQAANYNSPLHF. DNA for the CDR3: TGTGCCAGCAGTGAACAGGCAGCTAACTATAATTCACCCCTCCACTTT.

This chain connects TRBV7-9 to TRBJ2-2; no firm D call. The CDR3 has 13 residues. Germline V gene lookup returns CDR1 SEHNR and CDR2 FQNEAQ (reference sequence). With 1 base removed from V and 4 bases from J, the gap between germline ends came to 4 bases. The CDR3 DNA reads TGTGCCAGCAGCTTAGGGGCCACCGGGGAGCTGTTTTTT. This gives the protein CASSLGATGELFF.

The chain has TRBV12-3 or TRBV12-4 and TRBJ2-1; perhaps TRBD1 as D (6 bases). V lost 3 bases and J 7 bases, leaving 10 bases between the germline ends. CDR3 length: 13 amino acids. The CDR3 coding sequence is TGTGCCAGCAGTTTTGCCCAGGGGAATGAGCAGTTCTTC. Translated: CASSFAQGNEQFF.

Notes on this clone: Other nucleotide sequences from this sample produce the same CDR3. The rearrangement joins TRBV27 to TRBJ2-7, with TRBD1 matching 11 bases. The CDR3 sequence is 14 residues long. Germline assignment: CDR1 MNHEY and CDR2 SMNVEV (reference sequence). V was clipped by 4 bases and J by 2 bases; unmatched bases: 1. DNA of the CDR3: TGTGCCAGCAGTTGGGGACAGGGGGCCTACGAGCAGTACTTC. Translating gives CASSWGQGAYEQYF.

The CDR3 reads CASSLVATYSRLSRDTQYF. CDR3 nucleotide sequence: TGTGCCAGCAGCTTGGTAGCTACGTACTCTCGCCTCTCACGGGATACGCAGTATTTT. The rearrangement uses TRBV5-4 and TRBJ2-3; D unclear. This CDR3 contains 19 residues. Germline V gene data show CDR1 as SGHNT and CDR2 as YYREEE (reference sequence). The V end was cut by 0 bases, the J end by 6 bases, with 26 bases between. The full variable domain, its missing parts supplied by reference TRBV5-4 and TRBJ2-3, is ETGVTQSPTHLIKTRGQQVTLRCSSQSGHNTVSWYQQALGQGPQFIFQYYREEENGRGNFPPRFSGLQFPNYSSELNVNALELDDSALYLCASSLVATYSRLSRDTQYFGPGTRLTVL.

The V call is TRBV12-3 or TRBV12-4, the J call TRBJ1-2; 7 bases agree with TRBD1. V was clipped by 5 bases and J by 8 bases; unmatched bases: 2. The CDR3 contains 11 residues. CDR3 nucleotide sequence: TGTGCCAGCAGTGGACAGGTCGGCTACACCTTC. Encoded protein: CASSGQVGYTF.

This clone was detected only a few times. The chain links TRBV24-1 to TRBJ2-7; D uncertain. The CDR3 extends over 15 amino acids. Germline lookup yields CDR1 KGHDR and CDR2 SFDVKD. Trimming removed 6 bases from V and 5 bases from J, with 19 bases in between. CDR3 amino acids: CATSNPRGTHDEQYF. Here the CDR3 DNA reads TGTGCCACCAGTAATCCACGAGGCACGCACGACGAGCAGTACTTC.

The chain carries TRBV7-9 and TRBJ1-1; 9 bases match TRBD1. Germline V gene data show CDR1 as SEHNR and CDR2 as FQNEAQ (reference sequence). The CDR3 sequence is 14 residues long. The J segment lost 3 bases and the V segment lost 5 bases, leaving 4 bases of the junction unmatched. The CDR3 DNA follows: TGTGCCAGCAGCCCCTGGACAGGGGACACTGAAGCTTTCTTT. This codes for CASSPWTGDTEAFF.

V and J are TRBV29-1 and TRBJ1-1; possibly TRBD1 for D (5 bases). CDR1 SQVTM and CDR2 ANQGSEA come from the germline V gene. This CDR3 region has 16 residues. The germline V and J ends were trimmed by 2 bases and 0 bases, with 16 bases remaining between them. The CDR3 nucleotides read TGCAGCGTTGAAAGGGGACCATCCCTTATGAACACTGAAGCTTTCTTT. Its translation: CSVERGPSLMNTEAFF.

The rearrangement uses TRBV28 and TRBJ2-3, with D perhaps matching TRBD2 (6 bases). V gave up 5 bases and J gave up 2 bases, with 11 bases separating them. The CDR3 is 14 residues long. Germline values: CDR1 MDHEN, CDR2 SYDVKM. The CDR3 sequence: CASSRDLDTDTQYF. Written as DNA, the CDR3 is TGTGCCAGCAGTCGGGACTTGGACACAGATACGCAGTATTTT.

This CDR3 reads CASSFRRSYEQYF. For the CDR3, the DNA is TGTGCCAGCAGCTTTAGGCGTTCCTACGAGCAGTACTTC. This chain connects TRBV5-8 to TRBJ2-7; D is ambiguous. From germline, CDR1 is SGHTS and CDR2 YDEGEE. There are 13 residues in the CDR3. V was trimmed by 2 bases and J by 1 base, leaving 7 bases between them. Looking up the rest from reference TRBV5-8 and TRBJ2-7 gives the full variable domain: EAGVTQSPTHLIKTRGQQATLRCSPISGHTSVYWYQQALGLGLQFLLWYDEGEERNRGNFPPRFSGRQFPNYSSELNVNALELEDSALYLCASSFRRSYEQYFGPGTRLTVT.

J is TRBJ2-3 and V is TRBV9; 9 nucleotides align to TRBD1. The CDR3 extends over 17 amino acids. CDR1 is SGDLS, CDR2 YYNGEE, per germline. V lost 0 bases to trimming and J lost 4 bases; unmatched junction nucleotides: 9. The CDR3 loop reads CASSVGPTGGIADTQYF. Here the CDR3 DNA reads TGTGCCAGCAGCGTAGGGCCCACAGGGGGCATCGCAGATACGCAGTATTTT.

The V and J genes are TRBV7-8 and TRBJ2-7; a weak D match, TRBD1 (5 bases). Deletions cut 2 bases from V and 3 bases from J, with 11 bases between. Germline values: CDR1 SGHVS, CDR2 FQNEAQ. The CDR3 length is 14 residues. This chain's CDR3 is CASSLLQEYYEQYF. Here the CDR3 DNA reads TGTGCCAGCAGCTTATTACAGGAGTACTACGAGCAGTACTTC.

The chain uses TRBV5-4 and TRBJ2-7; 9 nucleotides match TRBD1. CDR3 length equals 15 residues. The V gene end was trimmed by 4 bases and the J gene end by 1 base; junction bases not matched to a gene: 6. Germline V gives CDR1 SGHNT, CDR2 YYREEE (reference sequence). The CDR3 spells CASSPGTGKSYEQYF. CDR3 coding DNA: TGTGCCAGCAGCCCCGGGACAGGGAAGTCCTACGAGCAGTACTTC.

This clone turned up a few times. The chain has TRBV5-4 and TRBJ1-6; unclear D gene. This CDR3 is 15 amino acids long. Trimming left V 1 base short and J 0 bases short, with 5 bases between. Germline assignment: CDR1 SGHNT and CDR2 YYREEE (reference sequence). The CDR3 loop is CASSLFSSYNSPLHF. The CDR3 nucleotides read TGTGCCAGCAGCTTGTTTAGCTCCTATAATTCACCCCTCCACTTT.

The rearrangement joins TRBV27 to TRBJ2-7; TRBD1 is a possible D gene (6 bases). The CDR3 length is 15 residues. The germline gives CDR1 MNHEY, CDR2 SMNVEV (reference sequence). Trimming pared 0 bases from V and 4 bases from J, leaving 13 bases between. The DNA of the CDR3 is TGTGCCAGCAGTTTATCGCTATTAGGGGGATACGAGCAGTACTTC. Its translation: CASSLSLLGGYEQYF.

The J gene is TRBJ2-2, the V gene TRBV7-6; no definite D call. The V gene lost 6 bases and the J gene lost 0 bases, with 14 bases spanning the gap. Germline assignment: CDR1 SGHVS and CDR2 FNYEAQ. The CDR3 runs 16 residues. The CDR3 sequence: CASSQAQGTNTGELFF. CDR3 sequence (DNA): TGTGCCAGCAGTCAAGCCCAAGGGACGAACACCGGGGAGCTGTTTTTT.

CDR3 DNA: TGTGCTAGTGGTTTGGCATCGACTAGCACGGCGGCAGAGACCCAGTACTTC. Its translation is CASGLASTSTAAETQYF. The rearrangement uses TRBV12-5 and TRBJ2-5, with TRBD2 matching 7 bases. V dropped 1 base and J dropped 4; count of bases not matched to a gene: 12. CDR1 and CDR2 (germline): LGHNT, FRNRAP. The CDR3 is 17 amino acids.

This clone was seen only once. This sequence joins TRBV28 and TRBJ1-1, with TRBD1 matching 10 bases. This CDR3 region has 14 residues. In germline, CDR1 is MDHEN, CDR2 SYDVKM. J was trimmed by 5 bases and V by 6 bases; bases with no gene match: 6. As DNA, the CDR3 is TGTGCCAGCAGGGCGACAGGGGGCAGAACTGAAGCTTTCTTT. Translating it yields CASRATGGRTEAFF.

The J gene is TRBJ1-1, the V gene TRBV7-3; tentatively, D is TRBD1 (6 bases). V gave up 5 bases and J gave up 4 bases, with 14 bases separating them. The CDR3 contains 14 residues. CDR1 SGHTA and CDR2 FQGTGA come from the germline V gene. The CDR3 DNA follows: TGTGCCAGCAGCCCCCGGGGGCAAAGCACTGAAGCTTTCTTT. Translation gives CASSPRGQSTEAFF.

J is TRBJ2-7 and V is TRBV19; D may be TRBD1 or TRBD2 (6 bases each). This CDR3 spans 11 amino acids. CDR1 LNHDA and CDR2 SQIVND come from the germline V gene (reference sequence). Trimming took 5 bases from V and 10 from J, leaving 12 bases between them. The CDR3 DNA follows: TGTGCCAGTAGTGGGGGGCGCGAACAGTACTTC. This gives the protein CASSGGREQYF. Drawing the rest from reference TRBV19 and TRBJ2-7, the complete variable domain is DGGITQSPKYLFRKEGQNVTLSCEQNLNHDAMYWYRQDPGQGLRLIYYSQIVNDFQKGDIAEGYSVSREKKESFPLTVTSAQKNPTAFYLCASSGGREQYFGPGTRLTVT.

DNA for the CDR3: TGTGCCAGCAGTTACGGGGGGGCGGCGAACACTGAAGCTTTCTTT. Its translation: CASSYGGAANTEAFF. The chain joins TRBV6-5 to TRBJ1-1; D might be TRBD1 (6 bases). The CDR3 spans 15 residues. Germline V gene lookup returns CDR1 MNHEY and CDR2 SVGAGI. Trimming pared 2 bases from V and 1 base from J, leaving 11 bases between.